This T cell receptor (beta chain) comes out of a study of blood T cell repertoires in COVID-19. About the study: Acute and convalescent COVID-19 samples came from the United States, Italy and Spain. The analysed material was cDNA or gDNA that came from T cells, B-cell-depleted T cells, or PBMCs.

The CDR3 is made up of 13 amino acids. Germline CDR1 is MGHRA and CDR2 is YSYEKL. The V gene lost 2 bases and the J gene lost 8 bases, with 12 bases spanning the gap. Per the authors' pipeline: The assay estimated nucleated cells by amplifying reference gene primers. Measured with immunoSEQ multiplex PCR; TCRdb has only the in-frame clones, and not every one. Clone size and the V and J calls come from that table; the DNA yielded D and trimming. This table has approximately 54,000 clones, roughly 86% appearing once. The sequence was collected from a human donor in a cohort sampled during active COVID-19. Sequencing was done on a sample of peripheral blood. The chain employs TRBV4-1 and TRBJ1-1, with unresolved D. Written as DNA, the CDR3 is TGCGCCAGCAGCCAATCAGTCGGGTGGGAAGCTTTCTTT. Protein product: CASSQSVGWEAFF.